Below, 20 T cell receptor beta chains from the same sample are listed, as sequenced in a study of T cell clones after liver transplantation. Clones were sequenced by immunoSEQ multiplex PCR, and TCRdb holds only the in-frame ones, with some missing. Among 95,000 to 130,000 clones listed, about nine tenths were seen once. Material: CD4+ T cells from blood, obtained 12 months after liver transplant. These receptors were taken from a human patient who received a liver transplant. Some T cells here may be from the graft donor.

The chain couples TRBV21-1 to TRBJ1-1; the D call of TRBD1 is as the table states it, not checked on the DNA. TRBV21-1 is a recognized pseudogene. The CDR3 extends over 10 amino acids. The CDR3, as DNA: TGTGCCAGCGGAGCAGGGGCGGCTTTCTTT. It encodes CASGAGAAFF.

The sample holds one count of this clone. CDR3 loop: CASNRGTTDTQYF. In DNA, the CDR3 is TGTGCCAGTAATAGGGGAACCACAGATACGCAGTATTTT. J is TRBJ2-3 and V is TRBV19; D is perhaps TRBD1 (5 bases). The germline gives CDR1 LNHDA, CDR2 SQIVND (reference sequence). V was trimmed by 7 bases and J by 2 bases, leaving 10 bases between them. CDR3 length: 13 residues.

The chain employs TRBV4-1 and TRBJ2-4; 7 nucleotides line up with TRBD2. The CDR3 covers 19 residues. Per the germline V gene, CDR1 is MGHRA and CDR2 is YSYEKL. Losses at the gene ends were 0 bases for V and 1 base for J; bases not matched to a gene: 12. In DNA form, the CDR3 reads TGCGCCAGCAGCCAAGATCCGCCGCGGGAGCTGAGTGCCAAAAACATTCAGTACTTC. Encoded protein: CASSQDPPRELSAKNIQYF.

The chain employs TRBV5-1 and TRBJ2-7, with 15 bases matching TRBD2. The CDR3 has 18 residues. The junction had 11 bases not matched to a gene; V was cut back by 0 bases and J by 7 bases. CDR1 and CDR2 (germline): SGHRS, YFSETQ. The CDR3 nucleotides read TGCGCCAGCAGCTTGGACCTCGGGACTAGCGGGAGGATAGAGGAGCAGTACTTC. As protein: CASSLDLGTSGRIEEQYF.

V is TRBV18 and J is TRBJ1-2; D uncertain. Germline values: CDR1 KGHSH, CDR2 LQKENI. Trimming stripped 2 bases from V and 5 bases from J, with 9 bases between. The CDR3 extends over 13 amino acids. The CDR3, as DNA: TGTGCCAGCTCACCAGCGACAAAATATGGCTACACCTTC. It translates to CASSPATKYGYTF.

The chain links TRBV6-6 to TRBJ2-3; maybe TRBD1 (6 bases). V lost 4 bases and J 4 bases, leaving 9 bases between the germline ends. The CDR3 contains 13 residues. Germline V CDR1 and CDR2: MNHNY, SVGAGI (reference sequence). In DNA, the CDR3 is TGTGCCAGCAGTTCGTCAGGGGCAGATACGCAGTATTTT. This encodes CASSSSGADTQYF.

The rearrangement links TRBV29-1 to TRBJ2-7, with TRBD1 matching over 7 bases. V shed 4 bases and J 4 bases; nucleotides not matched to a gene: 16. In germline, CDR1 is SQVTM, CDR2 ANQGSEA. The CDR3 consists of 16 residues. Here the CDR3 reads CSVGGIRQGAVYEQYF. As DNA, the CDR3 is TGCAGCGTTGGGGGAATAAGACAGGGAGCGGTATACGAGCAGTACTTC.

The chain couples TRBV6-1 to TRBJ2-7; weak D call: TRBD1 (6 bases). Germline V CDR1 and CDR2: MNHNS, SASEGT. Trimming left V 4 bases short and J 6 bases short, with 13 bases between. The CDR3 has 13 residues. The CDR3 DNA reads as TGTGCCAGCAGTGTAGACTGGGGGCGCGAGCAGTACTTC. It encodes CASSVDWGREQYF.

This chain joins TRBV19 and TRBJ2-5; TRBD1 agrees at 7 bases. This CDR3 has 14 amino acids. The V gene end was trimmed by 4 bases and the J gene end by 2 bases; junction bases not matched to a gene: 4. Germline CDR1 LNHDA, CDR2 SQIVND (reference sequence). The CDR3 reads CASSRDSRQETQYF. CDR3 in DNA: TGTGCCAGTAGTAGGGACAGTCGACAAGAGACCCAGTACTTC.

CDR3 DNA sequence: TGTGCCAGCAGTTACTCAACATCCTACGAGCAGTACTTC. This sequence encodes CASSYSTSYEQYF. The chain combines TRBV6-6 with TRBJ2-7; no clear D. CDR1 and CDR2 from the germline V gene are MNHNY and SVGAGI (reference sequence). The CDR3 length is 13 residues. Deletions cut 0 bases from V and 1 base from J, with 4 bases between.

V is TRBV10-2 and J is TRBJ1-1; TRBD1 is a possible D gene (6 bases). V lost 7 bases to trimming and J lost 3 bases, with 12 bases between them. The CDR3 loop spans 13 amino acids. Germline CDR1 WSHSY, CDR2 SAAADI. Here the CDR3 DNA reads TGCGCCAGCACCCGGGGGGGGCACACTGAAGCTTTCTTT. Its protein product is CASTRGGHTEAFF.

The J gene is TRBJ2-5, the V gene TRBV28; D possibly uses TRBD1 or TRBD2 (5 bases each). Germline CDR1 and CDR2: MDHEN and SYDVKM. Trimming removed 3 bases at V and 4 bases at J, with 9 bases between. CDR3 length equals 13 residues. The CDR3 DNA is TGTGCCAGCAGTTTGAGGGGTGCAGAGACCCAGTACTTC. The encoded protein is CASSLRGAETQYF.

The V call is TRBV28, the J call TRBJ1-1; the match to TRBD1 covers 8 bases. Germline V gene sequence: CDR1 MDHEN, CDR2 SYDVKM. There are 14 residues in the CDR3. V was clipped by 6 bases and J by 2 bases; unmatched bases: 5. The CDR3 DNA sequence: TGTGCCAGCAGGGGGGGGACAGGCAACACTGAAGCTTTCTTT. This sequence encodes CASRGGTGNTEAFF.

The chain carries TRBV28 and TRBJ2-7, with a possible D match to TRBD2 (6 bases). Germline values: CDR1 MDHEN, CDR2 SYDVKM. The ends were cut back, 3 bases at V and 2 bases at J, with 11 bases in the middle. There are 14 residues in the CDR3. This CDR3 reads CASSFIGRTYEQYF. As DNA, the CDR3 is TGTGCCAGCAGTTTTATCGGGAGAACCTACGAGCAGTACTTC.

The chain combines TRBV19 with TRBJ2-2; 10 bases line up with TRBD2. Trimming at V came to 7 bases and at J to 3 bases, leaving 5 bases not matched to a gene. CDR3 length: 15 residues. Germline CDR1 reads LNHDA; CDR2 reads SQIVND (reference sequence). The chain's CDR3 is CASTRLAGDTGELFF. DNA for the CDR3: TGTGCCAGTACGAGGCTAGCGGGAGACACCGGGGAGCTGTTTTTT.

The chain uses TRBV7-2 and TRBJ2-4; 8 nucleotides line up with TRBD1. The CDR3 is 17 residues long. The V gene end was trimmed by 1 base and the J gene end by 3 bases; junction bases not matched to a gene: 8. Germline V gene lookup returns CDR1 SGHTA and CDR2 FQGNSA. CDR3 residues: CASSLVQGAGVKNIQYF. The CDR3 DNA follows: TGTGCCAGCAGCTTAGTTCAGGGGGCTGGGGTCAAAAACATTCAGTACTTC. Full variable domain (rest looked up from reference TRBV7-2 and TRBJ2-4): GAGVSQSPSNKVTEKGKDVELRCDPISGHTALYWYRQSLGQGLEFLIYFQGNSAPDKSGLPSDRFSAERTGGSVSTLTIQRTQQEDSAVYLCASSLVQGAGVKNIQYFGAGTRLSVL.

This chain links TRBV4-2 with TRBJ2-1; D is unclear. Germline V gives CDR1 LGHNA, CDR2 YNFKEQ. The CDR3 length is 16 residues. The V end lost 0 bases, the J end lost 0 bases, and 9 bases lay between the germline ends. The CDR3 loop is CASSQEASSSYNEQFF. The CDR3 nucleotides read TGTGCCAGCAGCCAAGAGGCGAGCAGCTCCTACAATGAGCAGTTCTTC.

The rearrangement links TRBV10-2 to TRBJ2-1, with TRBD2 matching 14 bases. V was clipped by 4 bases and J by 6 bases; unmatched bases: 5. The V gene's germline CDR1 is WSHSY and CDR2 SAAADI. The CDR3 loop spans 16 amino acids. CDR3 loop: CASSGTGLAGVNEQFF. The CDR3 DNA reads TGCGCCAGCAGTGGGACGGGACTAGCGGGAGTCAATGAGCAGTTCTTC.

The rearrangement links TRBV11-2 to TRBJ2-7; no firm D call. Looked up from germline, CDR1 is SGHAT and CDR2 is FQNNGV. V dropped 0 bases and J dropped 0 bases, with 9 bases sitting between them. The CDR3 consists of 15 residues. The CDR3, as DNA: TGTGCCAGCAGCTTAGAATCGGCGGTCTCCTACGAGCAGTACTTC. This translates into CASSLESAVSYEQYF.

J is TRBJ1-4 and V is TRBV30, with 12 bases identical to TRBD1. Germline trimming cut 5 bases from V and 8 bases from J; bases unmatched to any gene: 12. Germline loops: CDR1 GTSNPN, CDR2 SVGIG (reference sequence). The CDR3 is 16 amino acids. The CDR3 DNA reads as TGTGCCTGGGCGGGACAGGGGGCTGGGTTTGGCGAAAAACTGTTTTTT. It is translated as CAWAGQGAGFGEKLFF.